This entry lists 13 T cell receptor beta chains sequenced from one sample in a study of T-cell reconstitution after alpha-beta-depleted transplantation in children. Unique molecular identifiers were built into the TCRbeta library. TCRdb re-called the PCR reads with MiXCR, one entry per CDR3 protein. This sample has 80,000 or so distinct CDR3 sequences, with roughly 13% found just once. The material was PBMCs, mostly from graft donor cells, obtained 180 days after TCRalphabeta/CD19-depleted stem cell transplant. The receptors originated from a male patient between 2 and 15 years old who had a stem cell transplant for acute lymphoblastic leukemia, so the T cells may come from the graft donor.

V usage is TRBV12-3 or TRBV12-4 and J usage is TRBJ1-1; D gene unclear. The CDR3 extends over 14 amino acids. Deletions cut 3 bases from V and 0 bases from J, with 8 bases between. The CDR3 loop reads CASSLLHMNTEAFF. The CDR3 nucleotides read TGTGCCAGCAGTTTGCTCCACATGAACACTGAAGCTTTCTTT.

Written as DNA, the CDR3 is TGCAGTGCTAGAGATAGGAGCGGGAGGACCGGGGAGCTGTTTTTT. This translates into CSARDRSGRTGELFF. This chain connects TRBV20-1 to TRBJ2-2; 9 bases align to TRBD2. The V gene's germline CDR1 is DFQATT and CDR2 SNEGSKA (reference sequence). The trim removed 0 bases at V and 5 bases at J, leaving 4 bases unmatched. CDR3 length: 15 residues.

There are a few counts of this clonotype. V usage is TRBV3-1 and J usage is TRBJ2-5, with D possibly being TRBD2 (7 bases). Looked up from germline, CDR1 is LGHDT and CDR2 is YNNKEL (reference sequence). This CDR3 comprises 16 residues. Trimming took 4 bases from V and 6 from J, leaving 21 bases between them. Written as DNA, the CDR3 is TGTGCCAGCAGCCCCTCTGGGGGGGGGCCCTTGAAGACCCAGTACTTC. Encoded protein: CASSPSGGGPLKTQYF.

This clonotype was found many times. The chain employs TRBV5-1 and TRBJ1-1; D gene ambiguous. The CDR3 contains 13 residues. The V and J ends lost 0 bases and 6 bases respectively, with 9 bases between them. Germline CDR1 is SGHRS and CDR2 is YFSETQ. CDR3 region: CASSLGGMAEAFF. The CDR3 coding sequence is TGCGCCAGCAGCTTGGGTGGAATGGCTGAAGCTTTCTTT.

In its sample, this clonotype was seen a few times. This chain joins TRBV27 and TRBJ2-7; D gene unclear. This CDR3 has 14 residues. Germline CDR1 reads MNHEY; CDR2 reads SMNVEV (reference sequence). V was trimmed by 7 bases and J by 6 bases, leaving 19 bases between them. The CDR3: CASTSWRRWGEQYF. In nucleotides, the CDR3 is TGTGCCAGCACTTCCTGGCGACGGTGGGGCGAGCAGTACTTC.

This sequence joins TRBV29-1 and TRBJ1-3; D gene unclear. V shed 4 bases and J shed 0 bases, with 13 bases lying between them. Germline CDR1 is SQVTM and CDR2 is ANQGSEA. The CDR3 runs to 15 residues. In DNA, the CDR3 is TGCAGCGTTGTTTTCCGACTGTACTCTGGAAACACCATATATTTT. It yields the protein CSVVFRLYSGNTIYF.

This clonotype was picked up many times. V gene TRBV7-2 combines with J gene TRBJ2-3; D assignment may be TRBD1 or TRBD2 (5 bases each). Germline loops: CDR1 SGHTA, CDR2 FQGNSA. Trimming shortened V by 5 bases and J by 2 bases, and 11 bases separated the two germline ends. The CDR3 has 14 residues. Here the CDR3 reads CASSRDGNTDTQYF. CDR3 coding DNA: TGTGCCAGCAGCCGGGACGGAAACACAGATACGCAGTATTTT.

This chain connects TRBV10-3 to TRBJ2-7; the D call may be TRBD1 or TRBD2 (5 bases each). This CDR3 region has 17 residues. CDR1 is ENHRY, CDR2 SYGVKD, per germline. V was shortened by 2 bases and J by 2 bases, with 19 bases between the two germline ends. The CDR3 nucleotides read TGTGCCATCAGTGAGCCGGCCTCCGGGACGGAGACCTACGAGCAGTACTTC. Its protein product is CAISEPASGTETYEQYF.

The chain joins TRBV30 to TRBJ2-3; either TRBD1 or TRBD2 may fit D (7 bases each). Germline values: CDR1 GTSNPN, CDR2 SVGIG (reference sequence). The CDR3 totals 13 residues. Trimming pared 4 bases from V and 5 bases from J, leaving 13 bases between. The chain's CDR3 is CAWTQGGQDTQYF. The CDR3 nucleotides read TGTGCCTGGACCCAGGGGGGGCAAGATACGCAGTATTTT.

The rearrangement joins TRBV6-1 to TRBJ2-3, with D maybe TRBD1 (6 bases). This CDR3 comprises 15 residues. Germline values: CDR1 MNHNS, CDR2 SASEGT. V was trimmed by 8 bases and J by 5 bases, leaving 20 bases between them. This chain's CDR3 is CASLRGRNGIDTQYF. The DNA for the CDR3 is TGTGCCAGCCTCAGGGGCCGCAATGGCATAGATACGCAGTATTTT.

The chain uses TRBV11-2 and TRBJ2-1; D ambiguous. Germline V lookup: CDR1 SGHAT, CDR2 FQNNGV. V lost 3 bases, J lost 7 bases, and 4 bases lay in between. CDR3 length: 11 amino acids. This CDR3 reads CASSFSNEQFF. The CDR3 DNA reads as TGTGCCAGCAGCTTTTCAAATGAGCAGTTCTTC.

Remarks on this clonotype: The junction departs from the called germline gene at one end, perhaps through a read error. The chain has TRBV7-2 and TRBJ1-2, with D perhaps TRBD1 (6 bases). The CDR3 contains 11 residues. Germline V gene sequence: CDR1 SGHTA, CDR2 FQGNSA. Written as DNA, the CDR3 is TGTGCCAGCAGCTCGGGACATGGGTACACCTTC. Translation gives CASSSGHGYTF.

The chain links TRBV5-5 to TRBJ1-2; D perhaps matches TRBD1 (6 bases). V lost 0 bases, J lost 0 bases, and 9 bases lay in between. CDR3 size: 15 residues. Germline values: CDR1 SGHKS, CDR2 YYEKEE (reference sequence). CDR3 loop: CASSLVTGPNYGYTF. In DNA, the CDR3 is TGTGCCAGCAGCTTGGTGACAGGCCCTAACTATGGCTACACCTTC. Complete variable domain (other parts from reference TRBV5-5 and TRBJ1-2): DAGVTQSPTHLIKTRGQQVTLRCSPISGHKSVSWYQQVLGQGPQFIFQYYEKEERGRGNFPDRFSARQFPNYSSELNVNALLLGDSALYLCASSLVTGPNYGYTFGSGTRLTVV.